This entry lists 27 T cell receptor beta chains sequenced from one sample in a study of HIV-infected patients and healthy controls. No cell fractionation was done, so the repertoire covers all unsorted peripheral blood T cells. About 480 ng RNA was reverse transcribed with alpha and beta constant-region primers. Alpha and beta chain libraries were made separately by chain-specific third strand synthesis with multiplexing indices. TCRdb reprocessed the 5' RACE reads via MiXCR and lists one record per CDR3 protein. The sample has roughly 8,000 distinct CDR3 sequences, 9% to 10% seen once. Material: blood, obtained before antiretroviral therapy. Receptors were obtained from an adult with HIV infection.

By its share, this clonotype is medium-sized (0.01 to 0.1%). J is TRBJ2-1 and V is TRBV6-5, with 11 bases matching TRBD2. After removal of 5 bases from V and 2 bases from J, the junction contained 5 bases not matched to a gene. This CDR3 region has 16 residues. The germline V gene has CDR1 MNHEY and CDR2 SVGAGI. CDR3 region: CASSRIAGGAYNEQFF. CDR3 DNA sequence: TGTGCCAGCAGTCGAATAGCGGGAGGGGCCTACAATGAGCAGTTCTTC.

The rearrangement uses TRBV30 and TRBJ2-1; the D is unclear. V was clipped by 0 bases and J by 10 bases, with 10 bases between them. The CDR3 runs to 12 residues. Germline V gives CDR1 GTSNPN, CDR2 SVGIG (reference sequence). The CDR3 coding sequence is TGTGCCTGGAGTGTAAGTGTAAGCGAGCAGTTCTTC. Translation: CAWSVSVSEQFF.

In its sample, this clonotype was seen many times. V usage is TRBV28 and J usage is TRBJ2-6, with a weak D call TRBD1 (6 bases). Germline V gives CDR1 MDHEN, CDR2 SYDVKM. The CDR3 contains 15 residues. Trimming took 5 bases from V and 0 from J, leaving 8 bases between them. CDR3 amino acids: CASSKDSSGANVLTF. CDR3 in DNA: TGTGCCAGCAGTAAGGACAGCTCTGGGGCCAACGTCCTGACTTTC.

In this sample, this clonotype turned up a few times. This chain joins TRBV11-2 and TRBJ2-7, with 8 positions matching TRBD2. The CDR3 is 14 residues long. J was trimmed by 3 bases and V by 4 bases; bases with no gene match: 5. The germline V gene encodes CDR1 SGHAT and CDR2 FQNNGV. The CDR3 protein is CASSYGTSGYEQYF. The CDR3 region has the DNA TGTGCCAGCAGCTACGGGACTAGTGGCTACGAGCAGTACTTC.

This clonotype was picked up many times. The chain recombines TRBV10-3 with TRBJ2-3; 12 positions match TRBD2. Germline CDR1 and CDR2: ENHRY and SYGVKD. The CDR3 is 14 amino acids. V gave up 9 bases and J gave up 1 base; unmatched junction bases: 2. In nucleotides, the CDR3 is TGTGCCATTAGACTAGCGGGAGGCACAGATACGCAGTATTTT. This translates into CAIRLAGGTDTQYF.

By its share, this clonotype is large (0.1 to 1%). The genes are TRBV29-1 and TRBJ2-2, with 8 bases aligning to TRBD1. The CDR3 runs 12 residues. Germline-derived CDR1 and CDR2 are SQVTM and ANQGSEA. V lost 4 bases to trimming and J lost 6 bases; unmatched junction nucleotides: 1. In DNA form, the CDR3 reads TGCAGCGTTGCACAGGGGGCCGGGGAGCTGTTTTTT. Translating it yields CSVAQGAGELFF.

The sample holds many counts of this clonotype. J is TRBJ1-5 and V is TRBV7-3, with a tentative D call TRBD1 (5 bases). The V end lost 4 bases, the J end lost 3 bases, and 16 bases lay between the germline ends. The CDR3 has 16 residues. Per the germline V gene, CDR1 is SGHTA and CDR2 is FQGTGA. The CDR3 loop reads CASSSRGARANQPQHF. CDR3 sequence (DNA): TGTGCCAGCAGCTCGCGAGGCGCCAGGGCCAATCAGCCCCAGCATTTT.

This sequence joins TRBV19 and TRBJ2-2; 9 nucleotides match TRBD2. V lost 6 bases to trimming and J lost 3 bases; unmatched junction nucleotides: 17. The CDR3 runs 19 residues. From germline, CDR1 is LNHDA and CDR2 SQIVND (reference sequence). The CDR3 nucleotides are TGTGCCAGTAGGGGCGGGAGGGATCATACCAGGAGGTACACCGGGGAGCTGTTTTTT. It is translated as CASRGGRDHTRRYTGELFF.

This clonotype was counted many times. V and J are TRBV7-9 and TRBJ2-1; 11 bases map to TRBD2. Trimming at V came to 5 bases and at J to 6 bases, leaving 6 bases not matched to a gene. The CDR3 covers 15 residues. CDR1 and CDR2 (germline): SEHNR, FQNEAQ (reference sequence). CDR3 coding DNA: TGTGCCAGCAGCCCAACTAGCGGGAGTTCCAATGAGCAGTTCTTC. Protein: CASSPTSGSSNEQFF.

Many counts were recorded for this clonotype. The CDR3 DNA reads TGTGCCAGCGGCACAGGGGGCCAGATGAACACTGAAGCTTTCTTT. Protein: CASGTGGQMNTEAFF. The V and J genes are TRBV5-4 and TRBJ1-1; the match to TRBD1 covers 9 bases. J was trimmed by 0 bases and V by 7 bases; bases with no gene match: 7. The CDR3 covers 15 residues. Germline values: CDR1 SGHNT, CDR2 YYREEE (reference sequence).

The table lists this clonotype with many counts. This chain links TRBV4-2 with TRBJ1-5; D remains unclear. V shed 0 bases and J shed 5 bases, with 8 bases lying between them. Germline-derived CDR1 and CDR2 are LGHNA and YNFKEQ. The CDR3 sequence is 14 residues long. CDR3: CASSQDLAYQPQHF. The CDR3 DNA is TGTGCCAGCAGCCAAGATCTAGCCTATCAGCCCCAGCATTTT.

This clonotype was picked up many times. J is TRBJ1-2 and V is TRBV14; D not certain. Between the trimmed V and J ends, which lost 1 base and 4 bases, there was a span of 7 bases. This CDR3 is built from 13 residues. CDR1 is SGHDN and CDR2 is FVKESK in the germline V gene. The CDR3 spells CASSQATSYGYTF. The DNA for the CDR3 is TGTGCCAGCAGCCAAGCAACCTCCTATGGCTACACCTTC.

This clonotype is medium-sized. The rearrangement joins TRBV5-1 to TRBJ2-7, with no clear D. Trimming removed 0 bases from V and 6 bases from J, with 13 bases in between. Germline V gene sequence: CDR1 SGHRS, CDR2 YFSETQ. The CDR3 is 14 amino acids. CDR3 residues: CASSLAPLSSEQYF. CDR3 DNA sequence: TGCGCCAGCAGCTTGGCCCCTCTTAGTAGCGAGCAGTACTTC. The whole variable domain, remainder taken from reference TRBV5-1 and TRBJ2-7, is KAGVTQTPRYLIKTRGQQVTLSCSPISGHRSVSWYQQTPGQGLQFLFEYFSETQRNKGNFPGRFSGRQFSNSRSEMNVSTLELGDSALYLCASSLAPLSSEQYFGPGTRLTVT.

Many counts were recorded for this clonotype. This chain links TRBV7-3 with TRBJ2-2; 12 bases agree with TRBD2. Germline CDR1 is SGHTA and CDR2 is FQGTGA. V trimming: 3 bases; J trimming: 0 bases; junction bases outside the gene matches: 5. The CDR3 sequence is 18 residues long. CDR3 residues: CASSFRTSGTANTGELFF. The CDR3 DNA reads TGTGCCAGCAGCTTCAGGACTAGCGGGACCGCGAACACCGGGGAGCTGTTTTTT.

This clonotype came up many times. V and J are TRBV24-1 and TRBJ2-6; D unclear. In germline, CDR1 is KGHDR, CDR2 SFDVKD. The CDR3 loop spans 15 amino acids. Trimming stripped 4 bases from V and 0 bases from J, with 6 bases between. CDR3 protein: CATSDPPSGANVLTF. CDR3 nucleotide sequence: TGTGCCACCAGTGACCCCCCCTCTGGGGCCAACGTCCTGACTTTC.

By share, this clonotype ranks as medium-sized. At one boundary the junction diverges from the germline segment, which might be a read error. This chain uses TRBV19 with TRBJ1-5, with D possibly matching TRBD1 (6 bases). CDR3 length: 14 amino acids. Germline CDR1 LNHDA, CDR2 SQIVND (reference sequence). The chain's CDR3 is CATRGGLSDQPQHF. The CDR3 DNA reads TGTGCCACCCGAGGGGGGCTTAGCGATCAGCCCCAGCATTTT.

The chain employs TRBV13 and TRBJ2-1, with unresolved D. V was trimmed by 3 bases and J by 7 bases, leaving 13 bases between them. Germline V CDR1 and CDR2: PRHDT, FYEKMQ (reference sequence). This CDR3 is built from 14 residues. CDR3 sequence reads: CASSLPGRSNEQFF. For the CDR3, the DNA is TGTGCCAGCAGCTTGCCGGGCAGGTCGAATGAGCAGTTCTTC.

The rearrangement uses TRBV11-2 and TRBJ1-2, with D tentatively TRBD1 (5 bases). The V end lost 1 base, the J end lost 4 bases, and 10 bases lay between the germline ends. This CDR3 contains 14 residues. Germline V gene lookup returns CDR1 SGHAT and CDR2 FQNNGV. CDR3 nucleotide sequence: TGTGCCAGCAGCTTAGGAGCAGGGATCTATGGCTACACCTTC. The encoded protein is CASSLGAGIYGYTF.

The table lists this clonotype with many counts. In nucleotides, the CDR3 is TGTGCCAGCAGATCAGAGGCCCTAGGGGAGACCCAGTACTTC. Translated: CASRSEALGETQYF. This chain joins TRBV5-4 and TRBJ2-5; no firm D call. Trimming took off 5 bases at V and 5 bases at J, with 16 bases between the two ends. Germline assignment: CDR1 SGHNT and CDR2 YYREEE (reference sequence). The CDR3 sequence is 14 residues long.

This clonotype was observed many times. V is TRBV12-3 or TRBV12-4 and J is TRBJ1-5; D gene unclear. V gave up 4 bases and J gave up 6 bases, with 10 bases separating them. This CDR3 comprises 13 residues. The CDR3, as DNA: TGTGCCAGCAGTTCAGGATTGAGTCAGCCCCAGCATTTT. Its translation is CASSSGLSQPQHF.

The CDR3 is CASSPRDRLGYEQYF. The CDR3 DNA sequence: TGTGCCAGCAGTCCCCGGGACAGGCTTGGCTACGAGCAGTACTTC. This rearrangement joins TRBV2 to TRBJ2-7, with 8 bases that match TRBD1. Per germline, CDR1 SNHLY and CDR2 FYNNEI. With V trimmed by 5 bases and J by 3 bases, 9 bases remained unmatched. The CDR3 totals 15 residues.

This clonotype was found many times. The chain combines TRBV18 with TRBJ2-7, with a possible D match to TRBD2 (6 bases). Looked up from germline, CDR1 is KGHSH and CDR2 is LQKENI. CDR3 size: 16 residues. V shed 5 bases and J shed 0 bases, with 17 bases lying between them. In nucleotides, the CDR3 is TGTGCCAGCTCAGCAAAAATGCGGGACGGCTCCTACGAGCAGTACTTC. Its protein product is CASSAKMRDGSYEQYF.

This clonotype was counted at least ten times. The chain joins TRBV28 to TRBJ2-3, with no clear D. Germline V gene lookup returns CDR1 MDHEN and CDR2 SYDVKM. Deletions cut 2 bases from V and 0 bases from J, with 6 bases between. The CDR3 length is 14 residues. The CDR3 loop is CASSLGQSTDTQYF. The CDR3 DNA reads as TGTGCCAGCAGTTTAGGGCAAAGCACAGATACGCAGTATTTT.

This clonotype has a count of ten or more. The chain has TRBV7-2 and TRBJ1-5, with 7 bases that match TRBD1. Trimming removed 6 bases from V and 6 bases from J; junction bases left unmatched: 11. The CDR3 spans 15 residues. Germline V lookup: CDR1 SGHTA, CDR2 FQGNSA. In DNA form, the CDR3 reads TGTGCCAGCAGTTATCAGTCAGGGGGAGGTCAGCCCCAGCATTTT. It encodes CASSYQSGGGQPQHF.

This clonotype is termed medium-sized. The chain uses TRBV11-3 and TRBJ1-1, with 8 bases matching TRBD1. Germline V gives CDR1 SGHNT, CDR2 YENEEA. V trimming: 5 bases; J trimming: 2 bases; junction bases outside the gene matches: 7. The CDR3 is 15 amino acids. The CDR3 reads CASSPHRGANTEAFF. CDR3 DNA sequence: TGTGCCAGCAGCCCTCACAGGGGGGCCAACACTGAAGCTTTCTTT.

This clonotype was counted at least ten times. This rearrangement joins TRBV20-1 to TRBJ1-5; tentative D call: TRBD1 (6 bases). The CDR3 runs to 14 residues. Trimming pared 3 bases from V and 5 bases from J, leaving 14 bases between. The germline gives CDR1 DFQATT, CDR2 SNEGSKA (reference sequence). Here the CDR3 reads CSASRGASDQPQHF. CDR3 bases: TGCAGTGCTAGCCGGGGGGCCTCGGATCAGCCCCAGCATTTT.

There are many counts of this clonotype. This sequence joins TRBV5-1 and TRBJ1-1; D is ambiguous. This CDR3 contains 13 residues. From germline, CDR1 is SGHRS and CDR2 YFSETQ. The ends were cut back, 3 bases at V and 1 base at J, with 7 bases in the middle. CDR3 nucleotide sequence: TGCGCCAGCAGCTCGGACGGGAACACTGAAGCTTTCTTT. Protein product: CASSSDGNTEAFF.